The T cell receptor beta chain described here comes from a study of shared clonotypes between healthy human individuals. The study's findings and limits: Larger estimated richness was generally recorded for naive subsets relative to memory subsets.

Concerning this clone itself: Its antigen is as yet unknown.

Profiled with immunoSEQ multiplex PCR; TCRdb holds only in-frame clones, not every one. The repertoire has about 690,000 clones, about 90% of them found once; the top ten carry around a third. The clonotype originates from a man younger than 35 in good health. Some clones in this sample may be carry-over from other donors' samples. Sequencing input: memory CD8+ T cells from PBMCs. Described subset: CD45RO+ cells pooled with CCR7-negative TemRA cells.

DNA of the CDR3: TGTGCCAGCAGTTTCGGAAAGAATACCGGGGAGCTGTTTTTT. Its translation is CASSFGKNTGELFF. This chain links TRBV27 with TRBJ2-2; the D is unclear. Germline V gene lookup returns CDR1 MNHEY and CDR2 SMNVEV (reference sequence). The V end was cut by 3 bases, the J end by 5 bases, with 10 bases between. This CDR3 spans 14 amino acids.